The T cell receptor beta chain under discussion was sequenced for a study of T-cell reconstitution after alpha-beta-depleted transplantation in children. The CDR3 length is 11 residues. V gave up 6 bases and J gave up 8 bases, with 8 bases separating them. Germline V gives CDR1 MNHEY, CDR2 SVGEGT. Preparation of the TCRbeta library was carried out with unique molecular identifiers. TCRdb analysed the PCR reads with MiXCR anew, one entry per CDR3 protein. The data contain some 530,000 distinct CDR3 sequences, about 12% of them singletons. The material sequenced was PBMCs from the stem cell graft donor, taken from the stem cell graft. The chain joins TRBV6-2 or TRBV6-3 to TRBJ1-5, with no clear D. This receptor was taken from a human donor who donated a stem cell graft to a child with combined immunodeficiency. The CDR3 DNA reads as TGTGCCAGCAGCCACGGGGAGCCCCAGCATTTT. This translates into CASSHGEPQHF.